The clone carrying this T cell receptor beta chain appeared once. Its target is not known. Trimming shortened V by 0 bases and J by 5 bases, and 8 bases separated the two germline ends. The germline CDR1 and CDR2 sequences are LNHDA and SQIVND (reference sequence). This CDR3 has 14 amino acids. Profiling relied on immunoSEQ multiplex PCR, and the TCRdb table lists in-frame clones only, not all of them. Of just under 150,000 clones listed, more than 70% are singletons. The source of the sample is a study of T cell responses to AZD1222 COVID-19 vaccine. General study points: Nearly half of the spike-specific TCRs reportedly recognize variant regions that carry no mutations.

This receptor was taken from an adult who received the AZD1222 COVID-19 vaccine. V is TRBV19 and J is TRBJ1-5; D is possibly TRBD1 (5 bases). The source was peripheral blood, collected 28 days after the second AZD1222 dose. DNA for the CDR3: TGTGCCAGTAGTATAGAGAGGGACGATCAGCCCCAGCATTTT. Its translation is CASSIERDDQPQHF.